These T cell receptor beta chains were read from a single sample in a study of identical twins. MiXCR was run by TCRdb on the 5' RACE reads, yielding one entry per CDR3 protein. This table has about 470,000 distinct CDR3 sequences, 24% appearing once. This sample also belongs to another study, concerning T cells expressing NK-cell markers.

The sequencing input was CD4+ T cells sorted from blood. The receptors come from a woman between 18 and 29 years old in good health. Each CDR3 is given with its conserved first and last residue. Fields, in order: clone size, J gene, D gene, V gene, CDR3 DNA, CDR3 protein. The D gene is left open where the match is weak. Not every row has a clone size; where given, it reads once, few, many or a size class.

clone_size: few; j_call: TRBJ1-1; d_call: -; v_call: TRBV20-1; cdr3_nt: TGCAGTGCTCACGGGGCCACTGAAGCTTTCTTT; cdr3_aa: CSAHGATEAFF
clone_size: -; j_call: TRBJ2-3; d_call: TRBD2; v_call: TRBV12-3/TRBV12-4; cdr3_nt: TGTGCCAGCAGTTGGACTAGCGGGAGAAAGGGTGGCGGTACGCAGTATTTT; cdr3_aa: CASSWTSGRKGGGTQYF
clone_size: -; j_call: TRBJ2-3; d_call: TRBD2; v_call: TRBV2; cdr3_nt: TGTGCCAGCGGGAGGACTAGCGCTTCGTCCACAGATACGCAGTATTTT; cdr3_aa: CASGRTSASSTDTQYF
clone_size: -; j_call: TRBJ2-4; d_call: TRBD2; v_call: TRBV3-1; cdr3_nt: TGTGCCAGCAGCCTAGTGACTAGCGGGAGGAACATTCAGTACTTC; cdr3_aa: CASSLVTSGRNIQYF
clone_size: -; j_call: TRBJ1-1; d_call: TRBD1; v_call: TRBV11-2; cdr3_nt: TGTGCCAGCAGCCGTCCCGGGACAGGCGTCAGCCTAGCTCAAGCTTTCTTT; cdr3_aa: CASSRPGTGVSLAQAFF
clone_size: -; j_call: TRBJ2-3; d_call: -; v_call: TRBV6-2/TRBV6-3; cdr3_nt: TGTGCCAGCAGCGTGGGACTGATCACAGATACGCAGTATTTT; cdr3_aa: CASSVGLITDTQYF
clone_size: -; j_call: TRBJ2-1; d_call: -; v_call: TRBV7-2; cdr3_nt: TGTGCCAGCAGCTTAGTAGCTAGCCAAAGCTCCTACAATGAGCAGTTCTTC; cdr3_aa: CASSLVASQSSYNEQFF
clone_size: -; j_call: TRBJ2-4; d_call: -; v_call: TRBV20-1; cdr3_nt: TGCAGTGCTAGTGGGGGGGGCATAGCCAAAAACATTCAGTACTTC; cdr3_aa: CSASGGGIAKNIQYF
clone_size: -; j_call: TRBJ2-5; d_call: -; v_call: TRBV10-3; cdr3_nt: TGTGCCATCAGCCCCTCACCAGGAGAGACCCAGTACTTC; cdr3_aa: CAISPSPGETQYF
clone_size: -; j_call: TRBJ2-1; d_call: -; v_call: TRBV3-1; cdr3_nt: TGTGCCAGCGGTCTGACCAATGAGCAGTTCTTC; cdr3_aa: CASGLTNEQFF
clone_size: -; j_call: TRBJ2-1; d_call: TRBD1; v_call: TRBV6-1; cdr3_nt: TGTGCCAGCGGGTTAGACAGGGGGAATGAGCAGTTCTTC; cdr3_aa: CASGLDRGNEQFF
clone_size: few; j_call: TRBJ2-1; d_call: TRBD2; v_call: TRBV4-3; cdr3_nt: TGCGCCAGCAGCCGCCTAGGACTAGCGGGAGACAATGAGCAGTTCTTC; cdr3_aa: CASSRLGLAGDNEQFF